These 24 T cell receptor beta chains were sequenced from one sample in a study of monozygotic twins with inflammatory bowel disease. TCRdb reprocessed the 5' RACE reads, with one entry per CDR3 protein and no DNA. Here the sample table reports approximately 390,000 distinct CDR3 sequences. Sequencing was carried out using blood. The source is a human donor with ulcerative colitis or Crohn's disease, or a healthy co-twin of an affected twin (not recorded which).

This rearrangement joins TRBV30 to TRBJ2-3; TCRdb proposes TRBD2, but this gene call is untestable without DNA. CDR1 and CDR2 (germline): GTSNPN, SVGIG (reference sequence). The CDR3 is made up of 15 amino acids. CDR3 sequence reads: CALIRPDFSTDTQYF.

The chain employs TRBV10-3 and TRBJ2-7; there is no DNA to check the TCRdb D call of TRBD1. Germline V gene data show CDR1 as ENHRY and CDR2 as SYGVKD. The CDR3 length is 16 residues. CDR3: CAISEPRTVAAYEQYF.

The chain carries TRBV3-1 and TRBJ2-7. Germline CDR1 reads LGHDT; CDR2 reads YNNKEL (reference sequence). This CDR3 spans 13 amino acids. CDR3 amino acids: CASSLRTSYEQYF.

V gene TRBV7-8 combines with J gene TRBJ2-7. The CDR3 totals 16 residues. CDR1 and CDR2 (germline): SGHVS, FQNEAQ. The CDR3 is CASSRLGNAVAYEQYF.

The chain combines TRBV5-4 with TRBJ2-1. The CDR3 is 14 residues long. Germline CDR1 is SGHNT and CDR2 is YYREEE (reference sequence). CDR3 residues: CGSSFWPSGNEQFF. Complete variable domain (other parts from reference TRBV5-4 and TRBJ2-1): ETGVTQSPTHLIKTRGQQVTLRCSSQSGHNTVSWYQQALGQGPQFIFQYYREEENGRGNFPPRFSGLQFPNYSSELNVNALELDDSALYLCGSSFWPSGNEQFFGPGTRLTVL.

The V and J genes are TRBV5-1 and TRBJ2-4; TCRdb's D call of TRBD2 is untestable without DNA. Germline V gene data show CDR1 as SGHRS and CDR2 as YFSETQ. The CDR3 is made up of 16 amino acids. The CDR3 is CASSLVSSPGKNIQYF.

The gene calls are TRBV10-3 and TRBJ2-7; with no DNA, the TCRdb D assignment of TRBD1 cannot be verified. This CDR3 is built from 13 residues. Germline CDR1 ENHRY, CDR2 SYGVKD. CDR3 sequence reads: CAIRGTSNYEQYF.

This chain uses TRBV3-1 with TRBJ2-7. The CDR3 has 12 residues. Per germline, CDR1 LGHDT and CDR2 YNNKEL (reference sequence). The CDR3 sequence: CASSPGIYEQYF.

The rearrangement uses TRBV18 and TRBJ1-2. Germline assignment: CDR1 KGHSH and CDR2 LQKENI. CDR3 size: 14 residues. The CDR3 reads CASSPPAVNYGYTF.

V gene TRBV3-1 combines with J gene TRBJ1-2; the TRBD1 assignment by TCRdb is unverifiable without DNA. The CDR3 is made up of 17 amino acids. Germline V gene lookup returns CDR1 LGHDT and CDR2 YNNKEL (reference sequence). The CDR3 sequence is CASSQRTGGSFRYGYTF.

V usage is TRBV28 and J usage is TRBJ2-5; the TCRdb call, TRBD1, lacks DNA for checking. CDR1 MDHEN and CDR2 SYDVKM come from the germline V gene. CDR3 length equals 15 residues. The CDR3 sequence is CASSFIGTPQETQYF. The whole variable domain, filled in from reference TRBV28 and TRBJ2-5, reads DVKVTQSSRYLVKRTGEKVFLECVQDMDHENMFWYRQDPGLGLRLIYFSYDVKMKEKGDIPEGYSVSREKKERFSLILESASTNQTSMYLCASSFIGTPQETQYFGPGTRLLVL.

The gene calls are TRBV3-1 and TRBJ1-3. Germline loops: CDR1 LGHDT, CDR2 YNNKEL (reference sequence). The CDR3 runs 11 residues. The CDR3 spells CASSRSRDIYF.

The gene calls are TRBV3-1 and TRBJ1-3; there is no DNA to check the TCRdb D call of TRBD1. The CDR3 has 15 residues. Germline CDR1 LGHDT, CDR2 YNNKEL (reference sequence). This chain's CDR3 is CASSRSPAPGNTIYF.

The CDR3 spells CASSLGTSGHRGYTF. The rearrangement joins TRBV27 to TRBJ1-2. The V gene's germline CDR1 is MNHEY and CDR2 SMNVEV (reference sequence). The CDR3 spans 15 residues.

CDR3 amino acids: CASSMGLAGNNEQFF. The V call is TRBV7-9, the J call TRBJ2-1; TCRdb names TRBD2, which stays unverified in the absence of DNA. Germline loops: CDR1 SEHNR, CDR2 FQNEAQ (reference sequence). The CDR3 is made up of 15 amino acids.

This chain links TRBV5-1 with TRBJ2-1. This CDR3 has 15 amino acids. Germline-derived CDR1 and CDR2 are SGHRS and YFSETQ. The CDR3 protein is CASSLAVLSYNEQFF. Full variable domain (missing parts from reference TRBV5-1 and TRBJ2-1): KAGVTQTPRYLIKTRGQQVTLSCSPISGHRSVSWYQQTPGQGLQFLFEYFSETQRNKGNFPGRFSGRQFSNSRSEMNVSTLELGDSALYLCASSLAVLSYNEQFFGPGTRLTVL.

This chain joins TRBV30 and TRBJ1-2; there is no DNA to check the TCRdb D call of TRBD1. CDR1 is GTSNPN, CDR2 SVGIG, per germline (reference sequence). There are 14 residues in the CDR3. This chain's CDR3 is CACGGRAMAAGYTF.

The rearrangement uses TRBV30 and TRBJ1-2; TCRdb calls TRBD1, which cannot be checked without DNA. The CDR3 runs 16 residues. Germline CDR1 reads GTSNPN; CDR2 reads SVGIG (reference sequence). CDR3 amino acids: CACLPGTGRYNYGYTF.

The rearrangement uses TRBV3-1 and TRBJ2-7. The germline CDR1 and CDR2 sequences are LGHDT and YNNKEL (reference sequence). This CDR3 spans 16 amino acids. The CDR3 protein is CASSQARSFSLYEQYF.

The chain's CDR3 is CAISNRRDSTDTQYF. J is TRBJ2-3 and V is TRBV10-3; absent DNA, TCRdb's TRBD1 call cannot be checked. The CDR3 consists of 15 residues. CDR1 is ENHRY, CDR2 SYGVKD, per germline.

The chain combines TRBV5-4 with TRBJ2-7. The germline V gene encodes CDR1 SGHNT and CDR2 YYREEE (reference sequence). This CDR3 contains 13 residues. The chain's CDR3 is CASSWAGGDEQYF.

The chain has TRBV5-5 and TRBJ1-2; the D call from TCRdb, TRBD1, cannot be confirmed without DNA. Germline V gene sequence: CDR1 SGHKS, CDR2 YYEKEE (reference sequence). CDR3 length: 14 residues. The CDR3 is CASSAGQGLGGYTF.

The chain uses TRBV5-1 and TRBJ2-2; TCRdb reports TRBD1, a call that lacks DNA to check it against. CDR3 size: 16 residues. Per the germline V gene, CDR1 is SGHRS and CDR2 is YFSETQ. The CDR3 sequence: CASSDTVYGGAGELFF.

This chain connects TRBV20-1 to TRBJ2-7. Germline lookup yields CDR1 DFQATT and CDR2 SNEGSKA (reference sequence). The CDR3 covers 12 residues. CDR3 region: CSARSSNHEQYF.